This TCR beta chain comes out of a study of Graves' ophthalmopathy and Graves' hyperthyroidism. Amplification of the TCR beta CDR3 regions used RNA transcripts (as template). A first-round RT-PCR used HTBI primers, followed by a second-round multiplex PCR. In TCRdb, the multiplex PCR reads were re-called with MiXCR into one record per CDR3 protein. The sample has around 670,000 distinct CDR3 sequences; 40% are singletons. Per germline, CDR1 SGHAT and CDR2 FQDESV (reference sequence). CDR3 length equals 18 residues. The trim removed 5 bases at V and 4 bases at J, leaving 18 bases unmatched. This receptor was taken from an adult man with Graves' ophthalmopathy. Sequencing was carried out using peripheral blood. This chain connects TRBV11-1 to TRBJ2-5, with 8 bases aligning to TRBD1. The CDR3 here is CASSQVASPTGDIETQYF. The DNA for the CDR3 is TGTGCCAGCAGCCAGGTTGCCAGCCCGACAGGGGATATAGAGACCCAGTACTTC.